This is a list of T cell receptor beta chains from one sample in a study of response to subunit inactivated influenza vaccine. Each CDR3 protein gets one entry after TCRdb re-called the RT-PCR reads with MiXCR. The repertoire holds 600,000 to 850,000 distinct CDR3 sequences, with 12% to 15% as singletons. The sample was PBMCs from blood, taken less than 15 days before vaccination. The receptors shown here come from a man aged 45-60 years who received an inactivated influenza vaccine. CDR3s include the opening cysteine and the closing phenylalanine or tryptophan. The D gene is left open where the match is weak. For some rows the clone size is stated as once, few or many, or as a class when expanded; others skip it.

>TRBJ2-7|.|TRBV6-1|TRBD1
CASSAGTGGMYEQYF
TGTGCCAGCAGTGCCGGGACAGGGGGGATGTATGAGCAGTACTTC
>TRBJ1-5|many|TRBV5-6|.
CASSWGPSSNQPQHF
TGTGCCAGCAGCTGGGGACCTAGTAGCAATCAGCCCCAGCATTTT
>TRBJ2-2|many|TRBV4-2|.
CASSQAGANTGELFF
TGTGCCAGCAGCCAAGCAGGGGCGAACACCGGGGAGCTGTTTTTT
>TRBJ1-4|once|TRBV4-3|.
CASSQEFRAGNEKLFF
TGCGCCAGCAGCCAAGAATTTAGGGCAGGCAATGAAAAACTGTTTTTT
>TRBJ1-2|many|TRBV10-3|TRBD1
CAIREGQDYGYTF
TGTGCCATCAGGGAGGGACAGGACTATGGCTACACCTTC
>TRBJ1-5|.|TRBV6-2/TRBV6-3|.
CASRLPNQPQHF
TGTGCCAGCAGGCTCCCCAATCAGCCCCAGCATTTT
>TRBJ2-7|.|TRBV20-1|TRBD1
CSASQGASAYEQYF
TGCAGTGCTAGCCAGGGGGCATCAGCCTACGAGCAGTACTTC
>TRBJ2-7|few|TRBV12-3/TRBV12-4|.
CASSYSVGNEQYF
TGTGCCAGCAGTTACTCAGTTGGCAACGAGCAGTACTTC
>TRBJ2-6|.|TRBV9|.
CASSATGYNVLTF
TGTGCCAGCAGCGCGACAGGATACAACGTCCTGACTTTC
>TRBJ1-1|many|TRBV6-2/TRBV6-3|.
CASSKLPPRSGASTEAFF
TGTGCCAGCAGTAAACTACCCCCGCGATCAGGGGCCTCCACTGAAGCTTTCTTT
>TRBJ2-7|few|TRBV9|TRBD1
CASSVGGQLSSYEQYF
TGTGCCAGCAGCGTAGGGGGACAGTTGAGCTCCTACGAGCAGTACTTC
>TRBJ2-7|few|TRBV20-1|.
CSAKSPYEQYF
TGCAGTGCTAAGAGCCCCTACGAGCAGTACTTC
>TRBJ2-2|few|TRBV15|.
CATSIKTGGELFF
TGTGCCACCAGCATAAAGACAGGCGGGGAGCTGTTTTTT
>TRBJ2-1|.|TRBV7-7|.
CASSVAFSNEQFF
TGTGCCAGCAGCGTCGCTTTTTCCAATGAGCAGTTCTTC
>TRBJ1-6|few|TRBV10-2|TRBD1
CASSPGQGVGSLHF
TGCGCCAGCAGTCCGGGACAGGGGGTAGGATCCCTCCACTTT
>TRBJ2-5|few|TRBV5-1|TRBD1
CASSAHPGQGAGETQYF
TGCGCCAGCAGCGCACACCCGGGACAGGGGGCAGGGGAGACCCAGTACTTC
>TRBJ1-2|many|TRBV9|.
CASSVDSGPNYGYTF
TGTGCCAGCAGCGTGGACAGTGGCCCCAACTATGGCTACACCTTC
>TRBJ2-1|.|TRBV14|TRBD2
CASSQGLAGGLYEQFF
TGTGCCAGCAGCCAAGGACTAGCGGGAGGGTTGTATGAGCAGTTCTTC
>TRBJ2-1|.|TRBV4-3|.
CASSKEPFVYNEQFF
TGCGCCAGCAGCAAGGAACCATTCGTCTACAATGAGCAGTTCTTC
>TRBJ2-3|few|TRBV11-2|.
CASSLLASGGWSTDTQYF
TGTGCCAGCAGCTTACTCGCTTCTGGGGGATGGAGCACAGATACGCAGTATTTT
>TRBJ2-7|few|TRBV5-1|.
CASSFDGAGEQYF
TGCGCCAGCAGCTTTGACGGTGCAGGCGAGCAGTACTTC
>TRBJ2-3|.|TRBV7-9|.
CASRPVPADTQYF
TGTGCCAGCAGACCGGTCCCGGCAGATACGCAGTATTTT
>TRBJ1-1|.|TRBV5-1|.
CASSPGGLDTEAFF
TGCGCCAGCAGCCCCGGGGGGTTGGACACTGAAGCTTTCTTT
>TRBJ2-2|many|TRBV12-3/TRBV12-4|.
CASSLSSADTGELFF
TGTGCCAGCAGTTTGTCTAGCGCCGACACCGGGGAGCTGTTTTTT
>TRBJ2-6|many|TRBV5-1|.
CASSSDSGRISGANVLTF
TGCGCCAGCAGCTCGGATAGTGGACGGATCTCTGGGGCCAACGTCCTGACTTTC
>TRBJ2-7|many|TRBV20-1|TRBD2
CSASDGGGVSYEQYF
TGCAGTGCCTCAGACGGCGGGGGAGTGTCCTACGAGCAGTACTTC
>TRBJ1-6|few|TRBV12-3/TRBV12-4|TRBD1
CASTGTGRNSPLHF
TGTGCCAGCACCGGGACAGGTCGTAATTCACCCCTCCACTTT
>TRBJ2-5|few|TRBV6-5|TRBD1
CASSYSTTGGQETQYF
TGTGCCAGCAGTTACTCGACGACAGGGGGTCAAGAGACCCAGTACTTC
>TRBJ2-7|.|TRBV29-1|.
CSGQVPGILYEQYF
TGCAGCGGACAAGTCCCAGGGATTCTCTACGAGCAGTACTTC
>TRBJ2-7|few|TRBV5-1|.
CASSPNSGGTYEQYF
TGCGCCAGCAGCCCAAATTCAGGGGGGACCTACGAGCAGTACTTC
>TRBJ2-5|few|TRBV6-1|.
CASTLGQSQETQYF
TGTGCCAGCACCTTAGGACAGAGCCAAGAGACCCAGTACTTC
>TRBJ2-3|few|TRBV4-2|.
CASSQDKPGTQYF
TGTGCCAGCAGCCAAGATAAACCGGGTACGCAGTATTTT
>TRBJ1-2|many|TRBV10-3|.
CAISEGGPFGYTF
TGTGCCATCAGTGAGGGAGGGCCCTTTGGCTACACCTTC
>TRBJ2-2|.|TRBV15|TRBD2
CATSRDRGLATKGGELFF
TGTGCCACCAGCAGAGATCGCGGACTAGCGACTAAGGGCGGGGAGCTGTTTTTT
>TRBJ2-1|few|TRBV2|.
CASSGKRGDNEQFF
TGTGCCAGCAGTGGGAAACGCGGGGACAATGAGCAGTTCTTC
>TRBJ2-1|.|TRBV10-3|TRBD2
CAISALAGGHNEQFF
TGTGCCATCAGTGCGCTAGCGGGGGGCCACAATGAGCAGTTCTTC
>TRBJ2-1|many|TRBV29-1|TRBD2
CTFRGRAWNEQFF
TGCACCTTTAGAGGGAGGGCATGGAATGAGCAGTTCTTC
>TRBJ1-1|few|TRBV6-1|.
CASSPSWGATEAFF
TGTGCCAGCAGCCCCTCGTGGGGAGCCACTGAAGCTTTCTTT
>TRBJ2-6|few|TRBV12-3/TRBV12-4|TRBD1
CASSLGGGGSGANVLTF
TGTGCCAGCAGTTTAGGAGGGGGCGGATCTGGGGCCAACGTCCTGACTTTC
>TRBJ1-5|few|TRBV28|.
CASRNFGTEIQPQHF
TGTGCCAGCAGAAACTTCGGGACCGAGATACAGCCCCAGCATTTT
>TRBJ2-2|.|TRBV6-1|.
CASKMRADYYTGELFF
TGTGCCAGCAAAATGCGGGCAGACTACTACACCGGGGAGCTGTTTTTT